The 6 T cell receptor beta chains given below trace back to one sample, sequenced in a study of cytomegalovirus exposure and HLA in healthy donors. The PCR used 60 Vbeta and 13 Jbeta primers. The method was immunoSEQ multiplex PCR; TCRdb's version includes in-frame clones alone and lacks a portion of them. In the table there are about 77,000 clones, around 78% of which are singletons. Input material: PBMCs. The receptor set was obtained from a middle-aged man in good health and CMV-seronegative.

This clone appeared a few times. V is TRBV6-5 and J is TRBJ1-5, with D possibly matching TRBD1 (5 bases). The V gene's germline CDR1 is MNHEY and CDR2 SVGAGI. Trimming pared 6 bases from V and 3 bases from J, leaving 9 bases between. This CDR3 is 13 amino acids long. The CDR3 spells CASSRVNNQPQHF. The CDR3 DNA reads TGTGCCAGCAGCAGGGTCAACAATCAGCCCCAGCATTTT.

The V and J genes are TRBV7-2 and TRBJ2-3, with 15 nucleotides matching TRBD2. V was clipped by 1 base and J by 4 bases; unmatched bases: 3. CDR1 is SGHTA, CDR2 FQGNSA, per germline. This CDR3 is 17 amino acids long. The CDR3 DNA reads as TGTGCCAGCAGCTTAGGGGGGACTAGCGGGGGGTCAGATACGCAGTATTTT. Its translation is CASSLGGTSGGSDTQYF.

In DNA, the CDR3 is TGTGCCAGCAGCTCTATGAGCAATCAGCCCCAGCATTTT. Protein: CASSSMSNQPQHF. This rearrangement joins TRBV7-3 to TRBJ1-5; D not resolved. V was pared by 4 bases and J by 1 base, with 5 bases between. Germline V gene lookup returns CDR1 SGHTA and CDR2 FQGTGA. CDR3 length equals 13 residues.

The chain combines TRBV6-5 with TRBJ1-6; D perhaps matches TRBD1 (6 bases). The germline gives CDR1 MNHEY, CDR2 SVGAGI. V was clipped by 4 bases and J by 7 bases, with 14 bases between them. The CDR3 is 15 amino acids. The CDR3 protein is CASSSTGGLNSPLHF. Written as DNA, the CDR3 is TGTGCCAGCAGTTCCACGGGGGGCCTAAATTCACCCCTCCACTTT.

The rearrangement joins TRBV7-8 to TRBJ1-5; 8 bases match TRBD1. The CDR3 is made up of 15 amino acids. Germline V gene sequence: CDR1 SGHVS, CDR2 FQNEAQ. Unmatched junction bases numbered 7, after V lost 4 bases and J lost 5 bases. The CDR3 DNA is TGTGCCAGCAGCTCGTCGGGGACAGGATATCAGCCCCAGCATTTT. Residues: CASSSSGTGYQPQHF.

The gene calls are TRBV7-3 and TRBJ1-1, with a weak D call TRBD1 (5 bases). CDR1 and CDR2 from the germline V gene are SGHTA and FQGTGA. Trimming cost V 6 bases and J 1 base, with 15 bases left between them. The CDR3 loop spans 15 amino acids. This CDR3 is CASRVEAGSNTEAFF. The DNA for the CDR3 is TGTGCCAGCAGGGTAGAGGCAGGGTCGAACACTGAAGCTTTCTTT. The entire variable domain, with the rest obtained from reference TRBV7-3 and TRBJ1-1, is as follows: GAGVSQTPSNKVTEKGKYVELRCDPISGHTALYWYRQSLGQGPEFLIYFQGTGAADDSGLPNDRFFAVRPEGSVSTLKIQRTERGDSAVYLCASRVEAGSNTEAFFGQGTRLTVV.